The next 27 T cell receptor beta chains were all read from a single sample in a study of shared clonotypes between healthy human individuals. Naive CD8 cells lacked CD45RO, underwent positive selection for CCR7 and left out terminally differentiated effector memory CD45RA+ cells. Assay used: immunoSEQ multiplex PCR; TCRdb lists only in-frame clones, some missing. The sample shows roughly 2,000,000 clones, over 85% of them seen only once. The sequencing sample was made of naive CD8+ T cells sorted from blood. Receptor source: a man younger than 30 in good health.

V and J are TRBV12-2 and TRBJ1-5; the table's D call, TRBD1, has no DNA check behind it. TRBV12-2 has pseudogene status. The CDR3 runs 16 residues. CDR3 nucleotide sequence: TGTGCAAGTCGCTTACGGGACAGGGGAAGCAATCAGCCCCAGCATTTT. It codes for CASRLRDRGSNQPQHF.

The J gene is TRBJ1-5, the V gene TRBV4-1; D may be TRBD1 (5 bases). There are 15 residues in the CDR3. The V end lost 1 base, the J end lost 7 bases, and 14 bases lay between the germline ends. Germline V gene sequence: CDR1 MGHRA, CDR2 YSYEKL. CDR3 DNA sequence: TGCGCCAGCAGCCAAGGGCCGGGGGTCAGGCAGCCCCAGCATTTT. Translating gives CASSQGPGVRQPQHF.

The V and J genes are TRBV7-9 and TRBJ2-1, with D tentatively TRBD2 (6 bases). The germline V gene encodes CDR1 SEHNR and CDR2 FQNEAQ (reference sequence). V was trimmed by 0 bases and J by 3 bases, leaving 21 bases between them. This CDR3 is built from 19 residues. CDR3 loop: CASSLALGAGRGSYNEQFF. CDR3 in DNA: TGTGCCAGCAGCTTAGCGTTAGGGGCAGGCCGGGGGAGCTACAATGAGCAGTTCTTC.

For this clone: The sample carries other DNA sequences with the same CDR3. J is TRBJ1-4 and V is TRBV27; D possibly corresponds to TRBD1 (5 bases). Trimming removed 5 bases from V and 2 bases from J, with 9 bases in between. The CDR3 is 14 residues long. Germline loops: CDR1 MNHEY, CDR2 SMNVEV (reference sequence). The CDR3 sequence: CASSLGVTNEKLFF. In DNA, the CDR3 is TGTGCCAGCAGTCTAGGGGTCACTAATGAAAAACTGTTTTTT.

The CDR3 bases are TGTGCCAGCAGCTTAAGACAGGGGCGGAACTATGGCTACACCTTC. Protein sequence: CASSLRQGRNYGYTF. The V and J genes are TRBV7-2 and TRBJ1-2; 8 nucleotides agree with TRBD1. The V gene end was trimmed by 2 bases and the J gene end by 2 bases; junction bases not matched to a gene: 4. The CDR3 is 15 residues long. CDR1 and CDR2 from the germline V gene are SGHTA and FQGNSA.

The chain is built from TRBV6-6 and TRBJ1-1; perhaps TRBD1 as D (6 bases). The CDR3 has 15 residues. CDR1 is MNHNY, CDR2 SVGAGI, per germline (reference sequence). V was clipped by 2 bases and J by 3 bases, with 13 bases between them. The CDR3 is CASSYRGDLHTEAFF. CDR3 nucleotides: TGTGCCAGCAGTTACAGGGGGGATTTGCACACTGAAGCTTTCTTT.

J is TRBJ2-1 and V is TRBV27, with 14 positions matching TRBD2. The CDR3 is 15 residues long. The J segment lost 12 bases and the V segment lost 5 bases, leaving 9 bases of the junction unmatched. The V gene's germline CDR1 is MNHEY and CDR2 SMNVEV (reference sequence). The CDR3 nucleotides are TGTGCCAGCAGTCCCGGGACTAGCGGGGGAGAACCGCAGTTCTTC. The encoded protein is CASSPGTSGGEPQFF.

The DNA of the CDR3 is TGTGCCAGCAGTGAACTGGGACTAGCGGGGGGCACAGATACGCAGTATTTT. It translates to CASSELGLAGGTDTQYF. The chain joins TRBV2 to TRBJ2-3; 14 nucleotides match TRBD2. J was trimmed by 1 base and V by 2 bases; bases with no gene match: 2. CDR1 SNHLY and CDR2 FYNNEI come from the germline V gene. This CDR3 has 17 residues.

CDR3 DNA sequence: TGTGCCAGCAGTTACTCGAAGCAGAGCACCGGGGAGCTGTTTTTT. Translating gives CASSYSKQSTGELFF. This sequence joins TRBV6-5 and TRBJ2-2; D is unclear. The CDR3 is 15 amino acids. V was pared by 0 bases and J by 4 bases, with 9 bases between. Germline lookup yields CDR1 MNHEY and CDR2 SVGAGI.

The CDR3 DNA reads TGCGCCAGCAGCCAAGGACAGGCGGGCTACGAGCAGTACTTC. The encoded protein is CASSQGQAGYEQYF. The chain combines TRBV4-3 with TRBJ2-7; TRBD1 might be the D (6 bases). Trimming removed 1 base at V and 3 bases at J, with 10 bases between. The CDR3 is 14 residues long. Germline CDR1 and CDR2: LGHNA and YSLEER.

The chain is built from TRBV27 and TRBJ2-1, with 11 bases aligning to TRBD2. CDR1 is MNHEY, CDR2 SMNVEV, per germline (reference sequence). There are 17 residues in the CDR3. The V segment lost 5 bases and the J segment 8 bases; nucleotides outside the gene matches: 14. The CDR3 region is CASSLLQTSGKRDEQFF. In nucleotides, the CDR3 is TGTGCCAGCAGTCTCCTTCAGACTAGCGGGAAAAGAGATGAGCAGTTCTTC.

Of note for this clone: Other DNA sequences in this specimen translate into the identical CDR3. The J gene is TRBJ2-7, the V gene TRBV27; 7 bases are shared with TRBD2. Germline trimming cut 0 bases from V and 0 bases from J; bases unmatched to any gene: 5. CDR1 and CDR2 (germline): MNHEY, SMNVEV (reference sequence). The CDR3 is 16 amino acids. In DNA, the CDR3 is TGTGCCAGCAGTTTATCCCCGGGAGGAGGCTCCTACGAGCAGTACTTC. Translation gives CASSLSPGGGSYEQYF.

This clone is a singleton in its sample. At one of its ends the junction is not consistent with the germline gene, which may arise from a read error. The V call is TRBV6-5, the J call TRBJ2-7, with D perhaps matching TRBD1 or TRBD2 (6 bases each). The germline V gene has CDR1 MNHEY and CDR2 SVGAGI. This CDR3 comprises 13 residues. As DNA, the CDR3 is TGTGCCAGCAGTGTCTCTATGGGGGGCGAGCTGTACTTC. This gives the protein CASSVSMGGELYF.

The chain couples TRBV6-1 to TRBJ2-5; D remains unclear. Germline V CDR1 and CDR2: MNHNS, SASEGT. CDR3 length equals 13 residues. Trimming left V 3 bases short and J 5 bases short, with 10 bases between. The CDR3 coding sequence is TGTGCCAGCAGTGACACCCTTGGCGAGACCCAGTACTTC. Translation: CASSDTLGETQYF.

The genes are TRBV11-2 and TRBJ2-5; the D gene is possibly TRBD2 (5 bases). V lost 5 bases and J lost 0, with 16 bases in between. This CDR3 is built from 16 residues. CDR1 is SGHAT, CDR2 FQNNGV, per germline. This chain's CDR3 is CASSHTARVDQETQYF. CDR3 nucleotides: TGTGCCAGCAGCCACACGGCGAGGGTTGACCAAGAGACCCAGTACTTC.

The chain links TRBV4-2 to TRBJ1-6, with D uncertain. Trimming stripped 0 bases from V and 14 bases from J, with 11 bases between. The length of the CDR3 is 13 residues. Germline CDR1 is LGHNA and CDR2 is YNFKEQ. In DNA form, the CDR3 reads TGTGCCAGCAGCCAAGACGGCTCGGTAACCCTCCACTTT. Amino acid sequence: CASSQDGSVTLHF.

CDR3 amino acids: CASSYSSEGRQYF. The CDR3 nucleotides are TGTGCCAGCAGTTACTCCTCCGAGGGACGGCAGTACTTC. The chain couples TRBV6-5 to TRBJ2-7, with D perhaps matching TRBD1 or TRBD2 (5 bases each). Trimming left V 0 bases short and J 9 bases short, with 12 bases between. The length of the CDR3 is 13 residues. Germline V gene lookup returns CDR1 MNHEY and CDR2 SVGAGI.

V is TRBV6-1 and J is TRBJ1-2, with 8 bases lining up with TRBD1. The junction had 10 bases not matched to a gene; V was cut back by 4 bases and J by 6 bases. The CDR3 has 15 residues. Germline V lookup: CDR1 MNHNS, CDR2 SASEGT. The DNA of the CDR3 is TGTGCCAGCAGTGCCGGGACAGGACATTCTGATGGCTACACCTTC. Amino acids: CASSAGTGHSDGYTF.

The V call is TRBV11-2, the J call TRBJ2-3, with 7 bases lining up with TRBD1. The CDR3 consists of 17 residues. V shed 1 base and J 6 bases; nucleotides not matched to a gene: 13. Germline lookup yields CDR1 SGHAT and CDR2 FQNNGV. The CDR3 region has the DNA TGTGCCAGCAGCTTAGGGGTGACAGGGCGGATCACGGATACGCAGTATTTT. As protein: CASSLGVTGRITDTQYF.

The chain joins TRBV9 to TRBJ2-1; 9 nucleotides agree with TRBD2. V was clipped by 2 bases and J by 13 bases; unmatched bases: 7. Germline CDR1 is SGDLS and CDR2 is YYNGEE. The CDR3 loop spans 13 amino acids. The CDR3 protein is CASSVGLAPIQFF. The CDR3 coding sequence is TGTGCCAGCAGCGTTGGACTAGCGCCAATCCAGTTCTTC.

In DNA form, the CDR3 reads TGTGCCAGCAGCTCCCGGACAGGGGCAGATACGCAGTATTTT. Protein sequence: CASSSRTGADTQYF. This chain connects TRBV13 to TRBJ2-3, with 9 bases aligning to TRBD1. CDR3 length equals 14 residues. Germline V CDR1 and CDR2: PRHDT, FYEKMQ (reference sequence). The trim removed 4 bases at V and 4 bases at J, leaving 3 bases unmatched. Together with reference TRBV13 and TRBJ2-3, the CDR3 gives the full variable domain: AAGVIQSPRHLIKEKRETATLKCYPIPRHDTVYWYQQGPGQDPQFLISFYEKMQSDKGSIPDRFSAQQFSDYHSELNMSSLELGDSALYFCASSSRTGADTQYFGPGTRLTVL.

CDR3 protein: CASRDLKDRVETQYF. The CDR3 DNA follows: TGTGCCAGCAGAGACCTTAAGGACAGGGTTGAGACCCAGTACTTC. The chain links TRBV11-2 to TRBJ2-5, with TRBD1 matching over 8 bases. The CDR3 extends over 15 amino acids. Germline V gene lookup returns CDR1 SGHAT and CDR2 FQNNGV. V trimming: 6 bases; J trimming: 5 bases; junction bases outside the gene matches: 11.

This chain connects TRBV10-2 to TRBJ2-3; 10 bases are shared with TRBD2. The germline V gene has CDR1 WSHSY and CDR2 SAAADI. Losses at the gene ends were 5 bases for V and 3 bases for J; bases not matched to a gene: 5. This CDR3 has 15 amino acids. CDR3 amino acids: CASSKTSGATDTQYF. The CDR3, as DNA: TGCGCCAGCAGTAAAACTAGCGGGGCGACAGATACGCAGTATTTT.

The V gene is TRBV30, the J gene TRBJ1-1; D ambiguous. The germline gives CDR1 GTSNPN, CDR2 SVGIG (reference sequence). The CDR3 has 14 amino acids. The ends were cut back, 0 bases at V and 3 bases at J, with 11 bases in the middle. CDR3 nucleotides: TGTGCCTGGAGTGTTTCCGGGGTCCACACTGAAGCTTTCTTT. As protein: CAWSVSGVHTEAFF.

The chain has TRBV7-2 and TRBJ2-3; 13 nucleotides line up with TRBD2. This CDR3 is built from 15 residues. The trim removed 4 bases at V and 4 bases at J, leaving 2 bases unmatched. Germline assignment: CDR1 SGHTA and CDR2 FQGNSA. The CDR3 region is CASSWTSGSSDTQYF. The CDR3 nucleotides are TGTGCCAGCAGCTGGACTAGCGGGAGTTCAGATACGCAGTATTTT.

Concerning this clone: The sample holds other DNA sequences that translate to the same CDR3. The V and J genes are TRBV5-6 and TRBJ2-7, with D possibly called TRBD1 or TRBD2 (5 bases each). Germline V gene sequence: CDR1 SGHDT, CDR2 YYEEEE. Trimming cost V 3 bases and J 2 bases, with 9 bases left between them. The CDR3 length is 13 residues. For the CDR3, the DNA is TGTGCCAGCAGCTACGGGGCGGCCTACGAGCAGTACTTC. It encodes CASSYGAAYEQYF.

The chain links TRBV4-3 to TRBJ2-7; TRBD2 agrees at 8 bases. This CDR3 comprises 17 residues. After removal of 2 bases from V and 0 bases from J, the junction contained 9 bases not matched to a gene. CDR1 and CDR2 (germline): LGHNA, YSLEER. CDR3 region: CASSQSGSSGSSYEQYF. The CDR3 DNA follows: TGCGCCAGCAGCCAAAGTGGGTCCAGCGGGAGCTCCTACGAGCAGTACTTC.